Listed below are T cell receptor beta chains from one sample, sequenced in a study of T cell responses to AZD1222 COVID-19 vaccine. Assay: immunoSEQ multiplex PCR; the TCRdb copy retains only in-frame clones and omits some. The sample records roughly 150,000 clones, approximately 90% being singletons. The sequenced sample was peripheral blood, obtained 28 days after the second AZD1222 dose. The source is an adult who received the AZD1222 COVID-19 vaccine. Both conserved end residues are part of each CDR3.

j_call,v_call,cdr3_length,cdr3_aa
TRBJ1-1,TRBV2,14,CASGVGWGANEAFF
TRBJ1-5,TRBV10-3,16,CAISENKGQGNQPQHF
TRBJ1-1,TRBV9,14,CASTRGGIATEAFF
TRBJ1-1,TRBV4-3,15,CASSQQTGVGTEAFF
TRBJ2-5,TRBV6-1,18,CASSVFSGRGAYIETQYF
TRBJ1-5,TRBV5-1,14,CASSPLGDRQPQHF
TRBJ1-6,TRBV6-5,15,CASSYSDRGESPLHF
TRBJ1-5,TRBV19,13,CASSLQGDQPQHF
TRBJ2-1,TRBV5-1,16,CASSLAFAGGYNEQFF
TRBJ1-6,TRBV7-3,16,CASSLGTATGDSPLHF
TRBJ1-2,TRBV5-1,13,CASRTGQNYGYTF
TRBJ1-6,TRBV9,14,CASSVRQYNSPLHF
TRBJ2-2,TRBV28,15,CASSSGGEGTGELFF
TRBJ2-1,TRBV7-2,15,CASTTRTGAYNEQFF
TRBJ1-5,TRBV11-2,13,CASSLTGTQPQHF
TRBJ2-7,TRBV27,16,CASSLSLAGALYEQYF
TRBJ2-1,TRBV19,16,CASSISGTGPSNEQFF
TRBJ1-2,TRBV9,13,CASSARVNYGYTF
TRBJ1-3,TRBV5-6,15,CASSLGTEAGNTIYF
TRBJ1-4,TRBV7-9,15,CASSLDRGANEKLFF
TRBJ1-2,TRBV29-1,11,CSQWTDDGYTF
TRBJ2-1,TRBV27,16,CASSPDPRGVYNEQFF
TRBJ1-6,TRBV27,17,CASSVIIPGQKNSPLHF
TRBJ1-5,TRBV12-3/TRBV12-4,12,CASTQGGQPQHF
TRBJ1-1,TRBV6-6,15,CASSYSRGQNTEAFF
TRBJ2-7,TRBV27,18,CASSLSVKLAGGRDEQYF